One sample yielded the 25 T cell receptor beta chains listed below, sequenced in a study of blood T cell repertoires in COVID-19 (dated by TCRdb to 2018 to 2020). Preparation of the library involved the immunoSEQ multiplex PCR assay. Drawn from immuneACCESS, this table holds only the in-frame rearrangements with V and J called that TCRdb kept. Clones are partly lost; checked studies trace under half to an unresolved V gene and leave the rest unexplained. The sample profile shows 85,000 to 100,000 clones; about 82% of them were found once. The ten most abundant clones make up 10% to 15% of the sample. Sample: peripheral blood. The receptor source for this set is a woman aged 55-70 years in a cohort sampled during active or convalescent COVID-19.

This sequence joins TRBV24-1 and TRBJ1-2, with TRBD1 matching 7 bases. Germline assignment: CDR1 KGHDR and CDR2 SFDVKD. The CDR3 length is 16 residues. Trimming cost V 5 bases and J 2 bases; bases outside gene matches: 10. The CDR3 bases are TGTGCCACCAGTGTCGACCGGACAGGTTTGAACTATGGCTACACCTTC. The encoded protein is CATSVDRTGLNYGYTF.

V gene TRBV7-2 combines with J gene TRBJ2-3; D may be TRBD2 (6 bases). Germline V CDR1 and CDR2: SGHTA, FQGNSA. V dropped 4 bases and J dropped 2 bases, with 10 bases sitting between them. CDR3 length: 14 amino acids. The CDR3 loop reads CASSSRTNTDTQYF. The CDR3 DNA follows: TGTGCCAGCAGCTCCCGGACTAACACAGATACGCAGTATTTT.

This sequence joins TRBV3-1 (or the pseudogene TRBV3-2) and TRBJ2-1, with a possible D match to TRBD2 (7 bases). Germline V gene sequence: CDR1 LGHDT, CDR2 YNNKEL (reference sequence). Trimming shortened V by 5 bases and J by 5 bases, and 13 bases separated the two germline ends. The CDR3 spans 14 residues. The CDR3 DNA reads TGTGCCAGCAGCAGTGGGGGGGGGCACAATGAGCAGTTCTTC. Its translation: CASSSGGGHNEQFF.

The chain couples TRBV4-1 to TRBJ1-2, with a weak D call TRBD1 (6 bases). CDR1 is MGHRA, CDR2 YSYEKL, per germline. The CDR3 runs to 15 residues. V was trimmed by 4 bases and J by 4 bases, leaving 16 bases between them. CDR3 region: CASSPNGQQIYGYTF. Written as DNA, the CDR3 is TGCGCCAGCAGCCCGAACGGACAGCAAATCTATGGCTACACCTTC.

The chain carries TRBV4-1 and TRBJ1-6; TRBD1 aligns across 7 bases. After removal of 5 bases from V and 9 bases from J, the junction contained 10 bases not matched to a gene. CDR1 and CDR2 (germline): MGHRA, YSYEKL. The CDR3 loop spans 15 amino acids. CDR3 in amino acids: CASSALLDRLSPLHF. DNA for the CDR3: TGCGCCAGCAGCGCCTTACTGGACAGGCTTTCACCCCTCCACTTT.

V usage is TRBV12-3 or TRBV12-4 and J usage is TRBJ2-7; TRBD1 matches at 7 bases. V shed 6 bases, J shed 12 bases, and the junction held 11 bases outside the gene matches. CDR3 length: 12 residues. Here the CDR3 DNA reads TGTGCCAGCAGAACTACAGGGGCCCGGTGGTACTTC. Its translation is CASRTTGARWYF.

The chain joins TRBV6-1 to TRBJ1-2; D remains unclear. With 1 base removed from V and 8 bases from J, the gap between germline ends came to 8 bases. The CDR3 is 12 amino acids. Per the germline V gene, CDR1 is MNHNS and CDR2 is SASEGT. The CDR3 nucleotides are TGTGCCAGCAGTGAAGTGCTCTACGGCTACACCTTC. This encodes CASSEVLYGYTF.

The V and J genes are TRBV6-1 and TRBJ1-3; D call uncertain. Trimming cost V 2 bases and J 2 bases, with 10 bases left between them. Germline CDR1 MNHNS, CDR2 SASEGT. The CDR3 consists of 15 residues. This chain's CDR3 is CASSERWRAGNTIYF. CDR3 bases: TGTGCCAGCAGTGAAAGGTGGAGGGCTGGAAACACCATATATTTT.

This sequence joins TRBV15 and TRBJ2-7; D is perhaps TRBD2 (6 bases). The germline V and J ends were trimmed by 0 bases and 0 bases, with 9 bases remaining between them. The germline CDR1 and CDR2 sequences are LNHNV and YYDKDF (reference sequence). The CDR3 loop spans 15 amino acids. In DNA form, the CDR3 reads TGTGCCACCAGCAGAGATGTCGGGGGCTCCTACGAGCAGTACTTC. This translates into CATSRDVGGSYEQYF.

Only one count was recorded for this clone. The chain links TRBV6-5 to TRBJ1-5, with D unresolved. The germline CDR1 and CDR2 sequences are MNHEY and SVGAGI. This CDR3 contains 14 residues. V was pared by 8 bases and J by 0 bases, with 11 bases between. CDR3 residues: CASEQASSNQPQHF. CDR3 coding DNA: TGTGCCAGCGAGCAGGCGAGTAGCAATCAGCCCCAGCATTTT.

The chain is built from TRBV19 and TRBJ1-2, with TRBD1 identical over 11 bases. The germline V gene encodes CDR1 LNHDA and CDR2 SQIVND (reference sequence). The CDR3 extends over 14 amino acids. The J segment lost 2 bases and the V segment lost 6 bases, leaving 2 bases of the junction unmatched. The CDR3 sequence is CASSRDRGNYGYTF. The CDR3 DNA sequence: TGTGCCAGTAGCAGGGACAGGGGGAACTATGGCTACACCTTC.

V and J are TRBV6-6 and TRBJ1-5, with 8 bases lining up with TRBD1. Germline V gene lookup returns CDR1 MNHNY and CDR2 SVGAGI (reference sequence). Germline trimming cut 1 base from V and 4 bases from J; bases unmatched to any gene: 3. This CDR3 region has 15 residues. CDR3 in amino acids: CASSYLDRENQPQHF. DNA for the CDR3: TGTGCCAGCAGTTACTTGGACAGGGAAAATCAGCCCCAGCATTTT.

This chain connects TRBV29-1 to TRBJ1-1; D remains unclear. Trimming removed 3 bases from V and 8 bases from J, with 4 bases in between. Germline V lookup: CDR1 SQVTM, CDR2 ANQGSEA. The CDR3 extends over 9 amino acids. The DNA for the CDR3 is TGCAGCGTTGAGAGAGAAGCTTTCTTT. This gives the protein CSVEREAFF.

V and J are TRBV30 and TRBJ1-1; 8 bases are a match to TRBD1. J gave up 2 bases and V 4 bases, and 3 bases lay outside the gene matches. Germline V gives CDR1 GTSNPN, CDR2 SVGIG (reference sequence). CDR3 length equals 13 residues. CDR3 protein: CAWNAGGNTEAFF. CDR3 nucleotides: TGTGCCTGGAACGCAGGGGGCAACACTGAAGCTTTCTTT.

The CDR3 DNA is TGTGCCAGCAGCCCGGACAGGAACTATGGCTACACCTTC. It specifies CASSPDRNYGYTF. The chain joins TRBV7-6 to TRBJ1-2; 7 nucleotides line up with TRBD1. CDR3 size: 13 residues. The ends lost 5 bases at V and 2 bases at J; junction bases unmatched: 2. Germline CDR1 SGHVS, CDR2 FNYEAQ.

This chain connects TRBV6-2 or TRBV6-3 to TRBJ2-5, with a weak D call TRBD2 (5 bases). Germline V CDR1 and CDR2: MNHEY, SVGEGT. Trimming left V 2 bases short and J 3 bases short, with 16 bases between. This CDR3 contains 16 residues. The CDR3 reads CASSYPIGRREETQYF. The CDR3 DNA is TGTGCCAGCAGTTACCCGATTGGTAGGCGGGAAGAGACCCAGTACTTC.

This chain links TRBV5-1 with TRBJ1-4; 8 bases map to TRBD1. Germline V gene sequence: CDR1 SGHRS, CDR2 YFSETQ. The CDR3 is 14 amino acids. V was clipped by 4 bases and J by 7 bases; unmatched bases: 6. CDR3 in DNA: TGCGCCAGCAGCCACGGACAGGGAGGTGAAAAACTGTTTTTT. It is translated as CASSHGQGGEKLFF.

This clone was seen only a few times. The same CDR3 is also encoded by other DNA sequences in this sample. V and J are TRBV6-5 and TRBJ1-1; 9 nucleotides match TRBD1. Germline trimming cut 6 bases from V and 5 bases from J; bases unmatched to any gene: 4. Germline assignment: CDR1 MNHEY and CDR2 SVGAGI. The CDR3 loop spans 13 amino acids. CDR3 in DNA: TGTGCCAGCAGCGGACAGGGGAATACTGAAGCTTTCTTT. This codes for CASSGQGNTEAFF.

J is TRBJ1-5 and V is TRBV20-1, with 7 bases identical to TRBD1. Germline assignment: CDR1 DFQATT and CDR2 SNEGSKA (reference sequence). Trimming at V came to 3 bases and at J to 2 bases, leaving 4 bases not matched to a gene. The CDR3 contains 14 residues. CDR3 DNA sequence: TGCAGTGCTAGTTCAGGACAGGGCAATCAGCCCCAGCATTTT. Translation: CSASSGQGNQPQHF.

This clone was found once. The V and J genes are TRBV3-1 (or the pseudogene TRBV3-2) and TRBJ2-2; D gene unclear. CDR3 length: 14 amino acids. Trimming removed 1 base from V and 1 base from J, with 4 bases in between. Germline CDR1 LGHDT, CDR2 YNNKEL (reference sequence). The CDR3 loop reads CASSQGGNTGELFF. The CDR3 DNA reads TGTGCCAGCAGCCAAGGCGGGAACACCGGGGAGCTGTTTTTT.

This chain connects TRBV30 to TRBJ1-1; D not certain. Germline CDR1 and CDR2: GTSNPN and SVGIG (reference sequence). The CDR3 sequence is 13 residues long. Between the trimmed V and J ends, which lost 4 bases and 1 base, there was a span of 10 bases. The CDR3 DNA follows: TGTGCCTGGAACATGGTTCGGAACACTGAAGCTTTCTTT. Its protein is CAWNMVRNTEAFF. The full variable domain, its missing parts supplied by reference TRBV30 and TRBJ1-1, is SQTIHQWPATLVQPVGSPLSLECTVEGTSNPNLYWYRQAAGRGLQLLFYSVGIGQISSEVPQNLSASRPQDRQFILSSKKLLLSDSGFYLCAWNMVRNTEAFFGQGTRLTVV.

In this sample, this clone turned up a few times. The CDR3 sequence is CASSTPPRTNIQYF. The CDR3 bases are TGCGCCAGCAGCACACCCCCCCGGACTAACATTCAGTACTTC. This chain uses TRBV4-1 with TRBJ2-4, with D tentatively TRBD2 (5 bases). Germline V gives CDR1 MGHRA, CDR2 YSYEKL. Trimming pared 5 bases from V and 7 bases from J, leaving 15 bases between. This CDR3 has 14 amino acids.

The chain uses TRBV6-5 and TRBJ2-3, with TRBD1 as a possible D gene (5 bases). Germline assignment: CDR1 MNHEY and CDR2 SVGAGI. V was pared by 8 bases and J by 6 bases, with 12 bases between. CDR3 length: 12 amino acids. The CDR3 DNA sequence: TGTGCCAGCGACAAGGGGTTGGATACGCAGTATTTT. The encoded protein is CASDKGLDTQYF.

Comments on this clone: Other DNA sequences in this sample translate to the same CDR3. The CDR3 loop is CASSQGNQPQHF. The CDR3 DNA reads TGTGCCAGTAGTCAGGGTAATCAGCCCCAGCATTTT. The chain combines TRBV19 with TRBJ1-5; a weak D match, TRBD1 (5 bases). V was pared by 5 bases and J by 4 bases, with 6 bases between. CDR1 and CDR2 from the germline V gene are LNHDA and SQIVND (reference sequence). The CDR3 spans 12 residues.

This clone was seen only once. The rearrangement uses TRBV4-1 and TRBJ2-5; TRBD1 matches at 9 bases. The CDR3 runs to 15 residues. Trimming at V came to 4 bases and at J to 1 base, leaving 4 bases not matched to a gene. CDR1 and CDR2 (germline): MGHRA, YSYEKL. In nucleotides, the CDR3 is TGCGCCAGCAGCCCCACGGGACAGGGCCAAGAGACCCAGTACTTC. Translation: CASSPTGQGQETQYF.